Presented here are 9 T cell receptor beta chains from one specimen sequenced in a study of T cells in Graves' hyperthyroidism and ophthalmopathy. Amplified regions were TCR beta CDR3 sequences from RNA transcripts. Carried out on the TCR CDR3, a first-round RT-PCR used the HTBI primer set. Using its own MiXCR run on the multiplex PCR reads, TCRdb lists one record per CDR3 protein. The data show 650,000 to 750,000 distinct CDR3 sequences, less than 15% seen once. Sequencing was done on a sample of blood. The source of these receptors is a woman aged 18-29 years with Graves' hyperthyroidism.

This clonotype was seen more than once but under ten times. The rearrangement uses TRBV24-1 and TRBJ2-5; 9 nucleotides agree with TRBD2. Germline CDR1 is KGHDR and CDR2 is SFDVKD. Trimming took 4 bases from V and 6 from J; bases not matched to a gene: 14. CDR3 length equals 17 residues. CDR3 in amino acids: CATSDHPSSGVRKTQYF. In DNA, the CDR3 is TGTGCCACCAGTGACCACCCATCTAGCGGGGTTCGGAAGACCCAGTACTTC.

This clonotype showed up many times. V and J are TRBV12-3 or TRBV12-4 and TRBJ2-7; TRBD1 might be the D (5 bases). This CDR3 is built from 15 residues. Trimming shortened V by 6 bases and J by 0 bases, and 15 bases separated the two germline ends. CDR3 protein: CASRASDKPSYEQYF. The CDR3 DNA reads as TGTGCCAGCAGGGCGTCGGACAAGCCCTCCTACGAGCAGTACTTC.

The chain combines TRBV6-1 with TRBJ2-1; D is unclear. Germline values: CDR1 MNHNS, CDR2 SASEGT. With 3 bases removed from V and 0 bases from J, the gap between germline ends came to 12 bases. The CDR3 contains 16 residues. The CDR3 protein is CASSDSYASSYNEQFF. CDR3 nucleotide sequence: TGTGCCAGCAGTGACTCGTACGCAAGCTCCTACAATGAGCAGTTCTTC.

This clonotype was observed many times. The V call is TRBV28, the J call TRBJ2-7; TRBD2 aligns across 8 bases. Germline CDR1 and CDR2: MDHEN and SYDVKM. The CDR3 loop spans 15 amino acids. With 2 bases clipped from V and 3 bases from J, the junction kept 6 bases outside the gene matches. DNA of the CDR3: TGTGCCAGCAGTTTAGGGACTAGAGAGGTCTACGAGCAGTACTTC. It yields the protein CASSLGTREVYEQYF.

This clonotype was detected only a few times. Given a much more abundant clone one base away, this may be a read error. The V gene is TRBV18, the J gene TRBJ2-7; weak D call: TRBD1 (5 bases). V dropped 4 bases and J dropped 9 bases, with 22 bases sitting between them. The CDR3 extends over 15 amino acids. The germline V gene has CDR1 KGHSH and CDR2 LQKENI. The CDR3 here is CASSRVKQDLGGQYF. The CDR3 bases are TGTGCCAGCTCACGGGTTAAACAGGACCTCGGCGGGCAGTACTTC.

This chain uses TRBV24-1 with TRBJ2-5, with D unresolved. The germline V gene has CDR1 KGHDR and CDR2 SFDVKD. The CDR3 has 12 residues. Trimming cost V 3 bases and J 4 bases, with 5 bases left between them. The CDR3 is CATSDTLETQYF. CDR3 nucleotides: TGTGCCACCAGTGATACTTTAGAGACCCAGTACTTC.

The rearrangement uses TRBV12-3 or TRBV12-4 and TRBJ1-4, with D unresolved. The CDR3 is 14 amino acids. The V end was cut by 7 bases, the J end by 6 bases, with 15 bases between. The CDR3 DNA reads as TGTGCCAGCACTCTCGGACGTGGGTATGAAAAACTGTTTTTT. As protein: CASTLGRGYEKLFF.

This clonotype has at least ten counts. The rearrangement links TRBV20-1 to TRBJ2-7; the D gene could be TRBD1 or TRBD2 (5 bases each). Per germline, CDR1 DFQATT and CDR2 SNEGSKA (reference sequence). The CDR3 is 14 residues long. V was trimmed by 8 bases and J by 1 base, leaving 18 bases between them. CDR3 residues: CSCRGTSYSYEQYF. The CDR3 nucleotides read TGCAGTTGTCGAGGGACCTCCTATTCCTACGAGCAGTACTTC.

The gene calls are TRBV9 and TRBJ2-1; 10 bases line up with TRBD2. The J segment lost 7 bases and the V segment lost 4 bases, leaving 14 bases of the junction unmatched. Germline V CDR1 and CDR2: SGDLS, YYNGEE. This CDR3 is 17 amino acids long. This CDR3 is CASSSPPGTSVRNEQFF. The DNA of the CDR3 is TGTGCCAGCAGCTCGCCCCCCGGGACTAGCGTCCGAAATGAGCAGTTCTTC.